This T cell receptor beta chain was sequenced in a study of T-cell reconstitution after alpha-beta-depleted transplantation in children. About this clonotype itself: Its specificity is not known.

V was cut by 6 bases and J by 1 base, with 25 bases left in between. CDR1 is MNHEY and CDR2 is SMNVEV in the germline V gene (reference sequence). This CDR3 has 19 residues. Study outcomes and limitations: Reports say that about two months after transplant, the alpha-beta T cells came out of several hundred graft clones that had expanded. Elevated TCRbeta diversity at day 60 was traced, in some patients, to surviving recipient T cells and thymic progenitors. Diversity and T-cell counts at one year after transplant derived mostly from new T cells.

The TCRbeta library was prepared with unique molecular identifiers. TCRdb re-called the PCR reads with MiXCR, one entry per CDR3 protein. The sample shows about 640,000 distinct CDR3 sequences, 10% to 15% of them seen only once. The origin of this receptor is a male patient younger than 18 who had a stem cell transplant for acute myeloid leukemia, so the T cells may come from the graft donor. This chain uses TRBV27 with TRBJ2-1; TRBD1 is a possible D gene (5 bases). This sample comprised PBMCs, mostly from graft donor cells, obtained 360 days after TCRalphabeta/CD19-depleted stem cell transplant. The chain's CDR3 is CASSPPAGFTLGSYNEQFF. As DNA, the CDR3 is TGTGCCAGCAGCCCCCCGGCAGGGTTCACTTTGGGTTCCTACAATGAGCAGTTCTTC.